Presented here are 2 T cell receptor beta chains from one specimen sequenced in a study of vaccination and CD4 T cells after COVID-19 (dated by TCRdb to between 2021 and 2023). What these receptors recognize is not known. Sample treatment or condition, as interpreted from the label and publication: approximately 10-day PBMC culture with coronavirus spike peptide pools or control peptides (ViraFEST assay). Library preparation employed PCR. Sequenced using an Illumina iSeq 100. DNA from cultured CD4+ T cells was subjected to TCR sequencing with the Oncomine TCR Beta short-read assay at the Johns Hopkins FTIC core. The public reads were run again by TCRdb, first through fastp at Q25 and then through MiXCR, and only productive beta chains were kept. Merged by CDR3 protein, the rows form single entries marked with the most common genes and DNA. Within this sample are about 20,000 distinct CDR3 sequences, with roughly 50% of them counted one time only. In total, the top ten clones hold 7.4% of the sample.

The sequencing input was CD4+ T cells from blood, cultured in vitro. The receptors originated from a human donor who had recovered from COVID-19.

The genes are TRBV6-1 and TRBJ2-1, with 13 bases lining up with TRBD2. The V segment lost 6 bases and the J segment 5 bases; nucleotides outside the gene matches: 4. The CDR3 extends over 15 amino acids. Per germline, CDR1 MNHNS and CDR2 SASEGT. The CDR3 nucleotides are TGTGCCAGCAGGACTAGCGGGAGGTCAAACAATGAGCAGTTCTTC. Protein sequence: CASRTSGRSNNEQFF.

V usage is TRBV10-3 and J usage is TRBJ2-1, with 10 bases that match TRBD2. CDR1 is ENHRY and CDR2 is SYGVKD in the germline V gene. The CDR3 has 18 amino acids. The J segment lost 0 bases and the V segment lost 2 bases, leaving 7 bases of the junction unmatched. The CDR3 region is CAISEGLAGARSYNEQFF. In DNA form, the CDR3 reads TGTGCCATCAGTGAGGGGCTAGCGGGGGCCCGCTCCTACAATGAGCAGTTCTTC.